The 23 T cell receptor beta chains listed next were all sequenced from one sample in a study of T-cell reconstitution after alpha-beta-depleted transplantation in children. This sample's TCRbeta library carried unique molecular identifier barcodes. TCRdb re-analysed the PCR reads in MiXCR, keeping a single row per CDR3 protein. Of roughly 570,000 distinct CDR3 sequences in the sample, roughly a quarter were seen once. The source material was PBMCs, sampled before TCRalphabeta/CD19-depleted stem cell transplant. These receptors were obtained from a boy under three years old with Wiskott-Aldrich syndrome, due to receive a stem cell transplant.

This clonotype was picked up a small number of times. CDR3 in amino acids: CSAMDRGRGHEQFF. CDR3 sequence (DNA): TGCAGTGCTATGGACAGGGGGCGCGGGCATGAGCAGTTCTTC. This sequence joins TRBV20-1 and TRBJ2-1, with 11 bases aligning to TRBD1. The CDR3 is 14 amino acids. Germline V gene sequence: CDR1 DFQATT, CDR2 SNEGSKA (reference sequence). With 4 bases clipped from V and 8 bases from J, the junction kept 7 bases outside the gene matches.

The rearrangement links TRBV5-1 to TRBJ2-3; 11 nucleotides align to TRBD2. CDR3 length: 16 residues. Trimming at V came to 4 bases and at J to 2 bases, leaving 6 bases not matched to a gene. Germline V gene lookup returns CDR1 SGHRS and CDR2 YFSETQ. DNA of the CDR3: TGCGCCAGCAGCCCCGGGACTAGCGGTTACACAGATACGCAGTATTTT. Protein product: CASSPGTSGYTDTQYF.

The CDR3 sequence: CSVVITGELFF. The CDR3 DNA reads as TGCAGCGTTGTTATAACCGGGGAGCTGTTTTTT. This chain links TRBV29-1 with TRBJ2-2, with D hard to call. Germline CDR1 reads SQVTM; CDR2 reads ANQGSEA. Deletions cut 4 bases from V and 5 bases from J, with 5 bases between. The CDR3 is 11 residues long.

The V gene is TRBV5-1, the J gene TRBJ2-1, with D maybe TRBD1 (6 bases). V lost 5 bases and J 3 bases, leaving 12 bases between the germline ends. Germline V lookup: CDR1 SGHRS, CDR2 YFSETQ. The CDR3 runs to 14 residues. CDR3 in amino acids: CASSPQGIYNEQFF. CDR3 DNA: TGCGCCAGCAGTCCCCAGGGGATCTACAATGAGCAGTTCTTC.

The J gene is TRBJ1-3, the V gene TRBV5-1, with D tentatively TRBD1 (6 bases). V gave up 3 bases and J gave up 0 bases, with 19 bases separating them. The CDR3 loop spans 18 amino acids. Per the germline V gene, CDR1 is SGHRS and CDR2 is YFSETQ. CDR3 sequence (DNA): TGCGCCAGCAGCTGGGGGCCACCAGGCCCCGGCTCTGGAAACACCATATATTTT. Translated, it gives CASSWGPPGPGSGNTIYF.

This clonotype has at least ten counts. The chain combines TRBV12-3 or TRBV12-4 with TRBJ2-7; D is undetermined. The ends were cut back, 0 bases at V and 7 bases at J, with 7 bases in the middle. The CDR3 has 12 amino acids. The CDR3 is CASSLASREQYF. CDR3 in DNA: TGTGCCAGCAGTTTAGCTTCGCGGGAGCAGTACTTC.

This clonotype was observed a handful of times. The chain uses TRBV6-1 and TRBJ2-4; 8 bases map to TRBD1. CDR3 length: 15 residues. Germline CDR1 reads MNHNS; CDR2 reads SASEGT. V trimming: 6 bases; J trimming: 0 bases; junction bases outside the gene matches: 4. The CDR3 sequence is CASRWTGTAKNIQYF. The CDR3, as DNA: TGTGCCAGCAGGTGGACAGGGACAGCCAAAAACATTCAGTACTTC.

The V and J genes are TRBV9 and TRBJ2-7; 9 positions agree with TRBD2. Looked up from germline, CDR1 is SGDLS and CDR2 is YYNGEE. V lost 0 bases, J lost 3 bases, and 7 bases stayed unmatched. The CDR3 runs to 16 residues. CDR3 sequence: CASSVEEGLANYEQYF. As DNA, the CDR3 is TGTGCCAGCAGCGTAGAAGAGGGACTAGCTAACTACGAGCAGTACTTC.

This clonotype was seen only a few times. The chain couples TRBV27 to TRBJ1-1; D is unresolved. The germline CDR1 and CDR2 sequences are MNHEY and SMNVEV (reference sequence). V lost 5 bases and J 5 bases, leaving 12 bases between the germline ends. The CDR3 extends over 13 amino acids. DNA of the CDR3: TGTGCCAGCAGTCTGGGCACTCGGACTGAAGCTTTCTTT. Translated: CASSLGTRTEAFF.

The chain links TRBV4-1 to TRBJ1-1, with TRBD1 matching 11 bases. The CDR3 runs to 16 residues. Germline V CDR1 and CDR2: MGHRA, YSYEKL. With 1 base clipped from V and 5 bases from J, the junction kept 6 bases outside the gene matches. The CDR3, as DNA: TGCGCCAGCAGCCAAGGGACAGGGGGCGGAAGGACTGAAGCTTTCTTT. It yields the protein CASSQGTGGGRTEAFF.

J is TRBJ1-2 and V is TRBV20-1; perhaps TRBD1 as D (6 bases). Germline assignment: CDR1 DFQATT and CDR2 SNEGSKA (reference sequence). V was shortened by 5 bases and J by 4 bases, with 11 bases between the two germline ends. The CDR3 length is 12 residues. The CDR3 is CSAWTASYGYTF. The CDR3 bases are TGCAGTGCTTGGACAGCTTCCTATGGCTACACCTTC.

In this sample, this clonotype turned up a few times. This chain links TRBV9 with TRBJ2-1; 10 nucleotides align to TRBD2. The ends lost 4 bases at V and 1 base at J; junction bases unmatched: 5. The CDR3 runs 16 residues. CDR1 is SGDLS, CDR2 YYNGEE, per germline. The CDR3: CASSISGRPSYNEQFF. DNA of the CDR3: TGTGCCAGCAGCATTAGCGGGAGGCCTTCCTACAATGAGCAGTTCTTC.

This clonotype was observed a few times. The chain employs TRBV5-1 and TRBJ2-3; TRBD2 matches 10 bases. The CDR3 runs to 15 residues. The V gene end was trimmed by 3 bases and the J gene end by 8 bases; junction bases not matched to a gene: 9. Germline assignment: CDR1 SGHRS and CDR2 YFSETQ. CDR3 in amino acids: CASSSYLAGAGTQYF. DNA of the CDR3: TGCGCCAGCAGCTCGTATCTAGCGGGAGCTGGTACGCAGTATTTT.

The chain couples TRBV12-3 or TRBV12-4 to TRBJ2-2; the D is unclear. CDR3 length: 13 amino acids. The V end lost 5 bases, the J end lost 7 bases, and 11 bases lay between the germline ends. The CDR3 DNA reads TGTGCCAGCAGTCCCCAGTTCGGCGGGGAGCTGTTTTTT. It codes for CASSPQFGGELFF.

The gene calls are TRBV3-1 and TRBJ2-1; 8 nucleotides align to TRBD2. The CDR3 has 20 residues. The germline V gene encodes CDR1 LGHDT and CDR2 YNNKEL (reference sequence). The junction had 16 bases not matched to a gene; V was cut back by 0 bases and J by 3 bases. The CDR3 sequence is CASSQDFSASSGPFYNEQFF. The DNA of the CDR3 is TGTGCCAGCAGCCAAGATTTTTCGGCGTCTAGCGGGCCCTTCTACAATGAGCAGTTCTTC.

This rearrangement joins TRBV5-1 to TRBJ2-3, with 10 bases matching TRBD2. The V gene's germline CDR1 is SGHRS and CDR2 YFSETQ. The CDR3 loop spans 16 amino acids. Trimming cost V 4 bases and J 5 bases; bases outside gene matches: 10. The CDR3 DNA reads TGCGCCAGCAGCACCCCCCTAGCGGGAGAGGGAGATACGCAGTATTTT. This translates into CASSTPLAGEGDTQYF.

In this sample, this clonotype turned up many times. The chain couples TRBV5-1 to TRBJ2-1, with 10 bases that match TRBD2. J lost 0 bases, V lost 4 bases, and 4 bases had no gene match. Germline CDR1 and CDR2: SGHRS and YFSETQ. The CDR3 sequence is 16 residues long. CDR3 region: CASSGGLADSYNEQFF. CDR3 in DNA: TGCGCCAGCAGCGGCGGACTAGCGGACTCCTACAATGAGCAGTTCTTC.

This clonotype was seen a few times. The chain joins TRBV5-1 to TRBJ1-1; 7 nucleotides match TRBD1. Germline values: CDR1 SGHRS, CDR2 YFSETQ. The CDR3 is 16 amino acids. Trimming at V came to 4 bases and at J to 0 bases, leaving 9 bases not matched to a gene. In nucleotides, the CDR3 is TGCGCCAGCAGCCCCCGGGACAGAATATTGAACACTGAAGCTTTCTTT. Protein product: CASSPRDRILNTEAFF.

This clonotype was seen a few times. V gene TRBV5-6 combines with J gene TRBJ2-3; 10 bases line up with TRBD2. V dropped 0 bases and J dropped 11; count of bases not matched to a gene: 0. Germline V gene sequence: CDR1 SGHDT, CDR2 YYEEEE. CDR3 length: 12 residues. CDR3 nucleotide sequence: TGTGCCAGCAGCTTGGGACTAGCGGGGCAGTATTTT. Protein product: CASSLGLAGQYF.

The rearrangement joins TRBV12-3 or TRBV12-4 to TRBJ2-3, with 9 bases lining up with TRBD2. This CDR3 region has 15 residues. After removal of 6 bases from V and 0 bases from J, the junction contained 4 bases not matched to a gene. Written as DNA, the CDR3 is TGTGCCAGCAGACCTAGCGGGACTAGCACAGATACGCAGTATTTT. It yields the protein CASRPSGTSTDTQYF.

This sequence joins TRBV10-2 and TRBJ2-7; 9 bases align to TRBD2. CDR1 and CDR2 from the germline V gene are WSHSY and SAAADI. V shed 3 bases, J shed 5 bases, and the junction held 8 bases outside the gene matches. The CDR3 loop spans 15 amino acids. CDR3 sequence (DNA): TGCGCCAGCAGTGATAGTCTAGCGGGATTAAACGAGCAGTACTTC. It is translated as CASSDSLAGLNEQYF.

The chain employs TRBV9 and TRBJ2-3; D unresolved. V shed 0 bases and J shed 0 bases, with 5 bases lying between them. The CDR3 consists of 14 residues. Germline CDR1 is SGDLS and CDR2 is YYNGEE. This chain's CDR3 is CASSVGWSTDTQYF. CDR3 nucleotides: TGTGCCAGCAGCGTAGGTTGGAGCACAGATACGCAGTATTTT. The variable domain in full, with the rest retrieved from reference TRBV9 and TRBJ2-3, is DSGVTQTPKHLITATGQRVTLRCSPRSGDLSVYWYQQSLDQGLQFLIQYYNGEERAKGNILERFSAQQFPDLHSELNLSSLELGDSALYFCASSVGWSTDTQYFGPGTRLTVL.

The CDR3 protein is CASSPNPRNEQFF. CDR3 nucleotides: TGCGCCAGCAGCCCAAACCCCCGGAATGAGCAGTTCTTC. V usage is TRBV5-1 and J usage is TRBJ2-1; D is undetermined. CDR3 length: 13 residues. CDR1 and CDR2 from the germline V gene are SGHRS and YFSETQ. With 4 bases removed from V and 7 bases from J, the gap between germline ends came to 12 bases. Combining the CDR3 with reference TRBV5-1 and TRBJ2-1 gives the whole variable domain KAGVTQTPRYLIKTRGQQVTLSCSPISGHRSVSWYQQTPGQGLQFLFEYFSETQRNKGNFPGRFSGRQFSNSRSEMNVSTLELGDSALYLCASSPNPRNEQFFGPGTRLTVL.